Described below is a single TCR beta chain sequence and its context. This CDR3 has 13 amino acids. Germline loops: CDR1 DFQATT, CDR2 SNEGSKA (reference sequence). Trimming removed 3 bases at V and 1 base at J, with 10 bases between. These data originate in a study of T-cell reconstitution after alpha-beta-depleted transplantation in children. Unique molecular identifiers were incorporated into the prepared TCRbeta library. TCRdb analysed the PCR reads with MiXCR anew, one entry per CDR3 protein. Among 400,000 to 450,000 distinct CDR3 sequences listed, around 46% were seen once. The chain couples TRBV20-1 to TRBJ2-7; a weak D match, TRBD1 (6 bases). Sequencing was performed on PBMCs, taken before TCRalphabeta/CD19-depleted stem cell transplant. This clonotype was sampled from a girl aged 2 to 9 with aplastic anemia, due to receive a stem cell transplant. The CDR3 loop reads CSARDSLSYEQYF. CDR3 coding DNA: TGCAGTGCTAGGGACAGCCTTTCCTACGAGCAGTACTTC.